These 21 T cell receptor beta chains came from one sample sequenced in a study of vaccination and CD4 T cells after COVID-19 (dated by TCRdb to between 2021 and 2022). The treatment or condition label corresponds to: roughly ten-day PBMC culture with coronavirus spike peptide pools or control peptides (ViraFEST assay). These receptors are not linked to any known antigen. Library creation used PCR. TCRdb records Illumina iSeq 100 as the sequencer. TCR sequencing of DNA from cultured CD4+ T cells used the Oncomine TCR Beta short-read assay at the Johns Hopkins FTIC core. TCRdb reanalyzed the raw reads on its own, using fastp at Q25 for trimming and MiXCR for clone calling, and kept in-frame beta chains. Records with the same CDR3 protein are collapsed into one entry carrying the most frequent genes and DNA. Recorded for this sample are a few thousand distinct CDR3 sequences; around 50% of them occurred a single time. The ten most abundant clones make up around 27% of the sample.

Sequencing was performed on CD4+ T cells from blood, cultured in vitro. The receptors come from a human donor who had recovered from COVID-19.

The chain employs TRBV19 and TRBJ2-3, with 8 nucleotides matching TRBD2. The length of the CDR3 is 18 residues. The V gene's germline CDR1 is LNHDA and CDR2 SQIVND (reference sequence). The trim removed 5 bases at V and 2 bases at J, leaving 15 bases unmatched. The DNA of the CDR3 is TGTGCCAGTAGTCTCCGGGGGGGCGGGACCCCCTACACAGATACGCAGTATTTT. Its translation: CASSLRGGGTPYTDTQYF.

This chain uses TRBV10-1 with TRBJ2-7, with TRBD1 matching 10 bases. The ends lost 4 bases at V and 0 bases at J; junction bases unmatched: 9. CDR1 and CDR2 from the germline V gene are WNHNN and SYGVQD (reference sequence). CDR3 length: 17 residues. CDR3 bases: TGCGCCAGCAGTGCGACAGGGGGCGGACCTAGCTCCTACGAGCAGTACTTC. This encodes CASSATGGGPSSYEQYF.

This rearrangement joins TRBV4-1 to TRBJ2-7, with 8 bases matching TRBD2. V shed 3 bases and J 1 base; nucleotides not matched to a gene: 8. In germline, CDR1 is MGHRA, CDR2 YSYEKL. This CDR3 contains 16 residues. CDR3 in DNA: TGCGCCAGCAGCCAGGCAACTAGCGGCCAATCCTACGAGCAGTACTTC. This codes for CASSQATSGQSYEQYF.

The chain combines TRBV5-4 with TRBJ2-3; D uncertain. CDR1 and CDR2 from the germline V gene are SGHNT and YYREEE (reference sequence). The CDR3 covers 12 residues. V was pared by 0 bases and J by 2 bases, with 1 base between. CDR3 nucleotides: TGTGCCAGCAGCTTGGACACAGATACGCAGTATTTT. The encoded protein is CASSLDTDTQYF.

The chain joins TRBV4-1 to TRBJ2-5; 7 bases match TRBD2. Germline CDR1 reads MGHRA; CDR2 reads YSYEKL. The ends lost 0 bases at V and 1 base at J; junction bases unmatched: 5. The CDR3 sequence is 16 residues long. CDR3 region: CASSQEGASGQETQYF. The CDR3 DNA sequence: TGCGCCAGCAGCCAAGAAGGGGCTAGCGGCCAAGAGACCCAGTACTTC.

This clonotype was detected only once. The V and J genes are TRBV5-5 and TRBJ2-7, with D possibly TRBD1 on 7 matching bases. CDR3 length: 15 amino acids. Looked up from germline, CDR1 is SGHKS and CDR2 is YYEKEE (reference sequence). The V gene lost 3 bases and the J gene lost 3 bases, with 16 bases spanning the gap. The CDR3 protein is CASSSGGSENYEQYF. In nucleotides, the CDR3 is TGTGCCAGCAGCTCAGGGGGGTCCGAAAACTACGAGCAGTACTTC.

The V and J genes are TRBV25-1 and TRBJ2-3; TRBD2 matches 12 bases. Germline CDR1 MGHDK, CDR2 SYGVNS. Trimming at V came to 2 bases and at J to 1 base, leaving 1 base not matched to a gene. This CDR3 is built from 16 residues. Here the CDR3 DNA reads TGTGCCAGCAGTGAAGGACTAGCGGGGCGCACAGATACGCAGTATTTT. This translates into CASSEGLAGRTDTQYF. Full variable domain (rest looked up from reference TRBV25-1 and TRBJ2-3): EADIYQTPRYLVIGTGKKITLECSQTMGHDKMYWYQQDPGMELHLIHYSYGVNSTEKGDLSSESTVSRIRTEHFPLTLESARPSHTSQYLCASSEGLAGRTDTQYFGPGTRLTVL.

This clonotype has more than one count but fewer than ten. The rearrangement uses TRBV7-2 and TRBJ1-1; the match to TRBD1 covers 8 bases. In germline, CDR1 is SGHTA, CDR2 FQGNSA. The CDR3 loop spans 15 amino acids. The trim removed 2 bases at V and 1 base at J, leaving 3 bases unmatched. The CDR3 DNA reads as TGTGCCAGCAGCTTACTAGGGACAGGGAACACTGAAGCTTTCTTT. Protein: CASSLLGTGNTEAFF.

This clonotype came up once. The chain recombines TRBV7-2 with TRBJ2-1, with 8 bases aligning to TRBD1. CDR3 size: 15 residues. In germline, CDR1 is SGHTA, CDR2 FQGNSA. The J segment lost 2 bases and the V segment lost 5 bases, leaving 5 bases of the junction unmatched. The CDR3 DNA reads TGTGCCAGCAGCCTAGGACAGGGCGCCTACAATGAGCAGTTCTTC. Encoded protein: CASSLGQGAYNEQFF. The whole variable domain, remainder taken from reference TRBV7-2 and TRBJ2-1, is GAGVSQSPSNKVTEKGKDVELRCDPISGHTALYWYRQSLGQGLEFLIYFQGNSAPDKSGLPSDRFSAERTGGSVSTLTIQRTQQEDSAVYLCASSLGQGAYNEQFFGPGTRLTVL.

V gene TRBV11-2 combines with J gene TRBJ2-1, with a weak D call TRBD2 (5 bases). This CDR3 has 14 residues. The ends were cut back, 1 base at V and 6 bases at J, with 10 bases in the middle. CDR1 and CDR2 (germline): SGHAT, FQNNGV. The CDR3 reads CASSLVTGINEQFF. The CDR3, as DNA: TGTGCCAGCAGCTTAGTTACGGGAATCAATGAGCAGTTCTTC.

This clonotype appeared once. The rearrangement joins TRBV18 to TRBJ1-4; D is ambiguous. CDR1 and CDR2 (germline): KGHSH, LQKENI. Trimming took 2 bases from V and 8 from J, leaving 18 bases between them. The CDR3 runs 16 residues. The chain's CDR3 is CASSPGVRRGGEKLFF. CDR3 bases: TGTGCCAGCTCACCAGGAGTACGGAGAGGTGGGGAAAAACTGTTTTTT.

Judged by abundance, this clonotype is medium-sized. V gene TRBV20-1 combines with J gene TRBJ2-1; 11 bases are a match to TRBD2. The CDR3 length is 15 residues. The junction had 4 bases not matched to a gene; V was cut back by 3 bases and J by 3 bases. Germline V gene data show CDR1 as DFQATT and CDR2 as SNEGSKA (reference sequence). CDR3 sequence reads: CSASIAGGYYNEQFF. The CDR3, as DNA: TGCAGTGCTAGTATAGCGGGGGGGTACTACAATGAGCAGTTCTTC.

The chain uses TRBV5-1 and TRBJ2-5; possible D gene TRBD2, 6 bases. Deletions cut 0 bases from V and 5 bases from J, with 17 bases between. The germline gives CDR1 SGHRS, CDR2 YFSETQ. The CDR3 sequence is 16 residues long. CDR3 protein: CASSLALARRAETQYF. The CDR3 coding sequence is TGCGCCAGCAGCTTGGCTTTGGCAAGGAGGGCGGAGACCCAGTACTTC.

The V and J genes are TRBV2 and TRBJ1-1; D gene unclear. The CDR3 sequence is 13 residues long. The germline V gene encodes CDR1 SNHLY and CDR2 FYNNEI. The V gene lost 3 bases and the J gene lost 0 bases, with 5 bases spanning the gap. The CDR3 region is CASSDWMNTEAFF. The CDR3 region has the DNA TGTGCCAGCAGTGATTGGATGAACACTGAAGCTTTCTTT.

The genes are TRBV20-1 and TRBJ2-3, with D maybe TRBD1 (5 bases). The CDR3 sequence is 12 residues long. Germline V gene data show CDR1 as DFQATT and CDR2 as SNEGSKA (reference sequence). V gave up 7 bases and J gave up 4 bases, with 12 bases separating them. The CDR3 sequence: CSGVEGADTQYF. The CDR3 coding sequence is TGCAGTGGTGTAGAAGGGGCAGATACGCAGTATTTT.

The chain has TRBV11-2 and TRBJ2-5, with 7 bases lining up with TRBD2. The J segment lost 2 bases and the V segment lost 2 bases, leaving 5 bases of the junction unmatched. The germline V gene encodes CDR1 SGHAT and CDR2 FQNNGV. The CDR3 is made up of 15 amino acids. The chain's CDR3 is CASSLPGRGQETQYF. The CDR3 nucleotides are TGTGCCAGCAGCTTACCAGGGCGGGGGCAAGAGACCCAGTACTTC.

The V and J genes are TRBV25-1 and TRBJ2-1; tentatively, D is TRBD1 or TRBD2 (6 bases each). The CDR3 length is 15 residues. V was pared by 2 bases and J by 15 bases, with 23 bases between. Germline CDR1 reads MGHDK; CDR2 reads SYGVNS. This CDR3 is CASSEQRGDKTRLFF. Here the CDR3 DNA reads TGTGCCAGCAGTGAACAGAGGGGGGATAAGACTAGACTGTTCTTC.

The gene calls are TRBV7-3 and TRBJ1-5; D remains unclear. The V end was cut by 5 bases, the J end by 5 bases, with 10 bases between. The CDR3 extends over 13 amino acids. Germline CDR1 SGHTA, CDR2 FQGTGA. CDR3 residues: CASSHSGDQPQHF. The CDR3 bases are TGTGCCAGCAGCCATTCGGGTGATCAGCCCCAGCATTTT.

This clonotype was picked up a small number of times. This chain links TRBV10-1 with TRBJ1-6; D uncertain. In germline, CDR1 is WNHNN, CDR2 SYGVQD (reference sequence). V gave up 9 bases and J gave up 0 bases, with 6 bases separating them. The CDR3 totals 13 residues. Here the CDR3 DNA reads TGCGCCAGTAGATCCTCCTATAATTCACCCCTCCACTTT. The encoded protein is CASRSSYNSPLHF.

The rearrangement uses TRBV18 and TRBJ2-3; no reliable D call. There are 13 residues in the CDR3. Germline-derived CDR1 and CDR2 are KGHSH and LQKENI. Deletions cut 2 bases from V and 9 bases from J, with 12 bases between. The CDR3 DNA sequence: TGTGCCAGCTCACCAACGGGCGGTGGAACGCAGTATTTT. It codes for CASSPTGGGTQYF.

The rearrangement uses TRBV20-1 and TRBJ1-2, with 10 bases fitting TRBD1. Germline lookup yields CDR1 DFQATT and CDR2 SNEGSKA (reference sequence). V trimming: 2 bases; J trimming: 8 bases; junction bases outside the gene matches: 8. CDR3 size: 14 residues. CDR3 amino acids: CSARPETGGAGYTF. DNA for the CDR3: TGCAGTGCTAGACCCGAGACAGGGGGCGCGGGCTACACCTTC.